This passage covers 5 T cell receptor beta chains from one sample sequenced in a study of regulatory T cells in long-lasting Graves disease. CDR3 regions were amplified by Arm-PCR using iRepertoire HTBI primers to build TCR beta libraries. MiXCR was run by TCRdb on the multiplex PCR reads, yielding one entry per CDR3 protein. The sample has 420,000 or so distinct CDR3 sequences; 15% to 20% are singletons. The time point here: newly diagnosed GD, antithyroid drugs for less than 3 months. The TCR library used RNA extracted from PBMCs. These sequences were also reported in another study, on T cells in Graves' hyperthyroidism and ophthalmopathy.

Sequencing used peripheral blood mononuclear cells (PBMCs), obtained at new diagnosis, from a patient treated with antithyroid drugs. The receptors here all came from a woman aged 18-29 years with Graves disease.

The chain employs TRBV5-6 and TRBJ2-7; D not certain. CDR1 and CDR2 from the germline V gene are SGHDT and YYEEEE. The CDR3 is made up of 19 amino acids. The V end was cut by 6 bases, the J end by 0 bases, with 28 bases between. Here the CDR3 reads CASNLRVTQRSHASYEQYF. DNA for the CDR3: TGTGCCAGCAACCTCCGTGTGACACAGCGATCCCACGCCTCCTACGAGCAGTACTTC. Supplemented by reference TRBV5-6 and TRBJ2-7, the full variable domain reads DAGVTQSPTHLIKTRGQQVTLRCSPKSGHDTVSWYQQALGQGPQFIFQYYEEEERQRGNFPDRFSGHQFPNYSSELNVNALLLGDSALYLCASNLRVTQRSHASYEQYFGPGTRLTVT.

The table lists this clonotype with many counts. The CDR3 nucleotides read TGTGCCAGCACCCCTGACAGGGTGGATCAGCCCCAGCATTTT. This codes for CASTPDRVDQPQHF. The rearrangement joins TRBV28 to TRBJ1-5; 7 nucleotides agree with TRBD1. The CDR3 is 14 amino acids. Germline loops: CDR1 MDHEN, CDR2 SYDVKM. Losses at the gene ends were 7 bases for V and 5 bases for J; bases not matched to a gene: 8.

This clonotype was observed at least ten times. The chain employs TRBV28 and TRBJ2-7; a weak D match, TRBD2 (6 bases). Germline loops: CDR1 MDHEN, CDR2 SYDVKM. Trimming took 4 bases from V and 0 from J, leaving 13 bases between them. The CDR3 is 15 amino acids. The chain's CDR3 is CASSSVSGGSYEQYF. Here the CDR3 DNA reads TGTGCCAGCAGTTCGGTTAGCGGAGGCTCCTACGAGCAGTACTTC.

This rearrangement joins TRBV7-9 to TRBJ1-4, with 7 bases fitting TRBD1. Germline V gene data show CDR1 as SEHNR and CDR2 as FQNEAQ (reference sequence). V lost 6 bases to trimming and J lost 4 bases; unmatched junction nucleotides: 5. The CDR3 is 14 residues long. This CDR3 reads CASSKTGINEKLFF. In nucleotides, the CDR3 is TGTGCCAGCAGTAAGACAGGGATTAATGAAAAACTGTTTTTT. The full variable domain, in which reference TRBV7-9 and TRBJ1-4 provide the parts outside the CDR3, is DTGVSQNPRHKITKRGQNVTFRCDPISEHNRLYWYRQTLGQGPEFLTYFQNEAQLEKSRLLSDRFSAERPKGSFSTLEIQRTEQGDSAMYLCASSKTGINEKLFFGSGTQLSVL.

This chain links TRBV6-1 with TRBJ1-4, with D perhaps matching TRBD1 (6 bases). This CDR3 spans 14 amino acids. The germline V and J ends were trimmed by 1 base and 8 bases, with 11 bases remaining between them. Germline loops: CDR1 MNHNS, CDR2 SASEGT. Here the CDR3 reads CASSEVGGSEKLFF. In nucleotides, the CDR3 is TGTGCCAGCAGTGAAGTGGGGGGCTCAGAAAAACTGTTTTTT.